This passage covers 30 T cell receptor beta chains from one sample sequenced in a study of blood T cells in healthy people across ages. A second PCR of 7 to 11 cycles used a sample-barcoded 5' primer and a J-beta primer mix. TCRdb fed the 5' RACE reads into MiXCR, producing one record per CDR3 protein. The sample comprises 800,000 to 950,000 distinct CDR3 sequences, 29% of which are singletons, and roughly 10% rests with the top ten. These data also formed part of another study, on T cells of mothers and their children.

Sequencing was performed on blood. These receptors originate from a middle-aged woman in good health.

The chain has TRBV7-9 and TRBJ2-1; possibly TRBD2 for D (5 bases). This CDR3 spans 16 amino acids. V shed 5 bases and J shed 3 bases, with 17 bases lying between them. Germline CDR1 is SEHNR and CDR2 is FQNEAQ (reference sequence). The CDR3 sequence: CASSPRARVVYNEQFF. The CDR3 DNA reads TGTGCCAGCAGCCCAAGGGCGAGGGTGGTCTACAATGAGCAGTTCTTC.

The rearrangement joins TRBV6-5 to TRBJ1-2; D is possibly TRBD1 (6 bases). CDR3 length: 14 residues. The germline V and J ends were trimmed by 7 bases and 4 bases, with 16 bases remaining between them. Germline V gene sequence: CDR1 MNHEY, CDR2 SVGAGI. DNA of the CDR3: TGTGCCAGCACCACGGGGGGCTTTGGCTATGGCTACACCTTC. It yields the protein CASTTGGFGYGYTF.

This clonotype was counted ten times or more. The rearrangement joins TRBV5-5 to TRBJ1-5, with no clear D. The CDR3 contains 15 residues. Deletions cut 4 bases from V and 3 bases from J, with 14 bases between. CDR1 SGHKS and CDR2 YYEKEE come from the germline V gene (reference sequence). The CDR3 sequence: CASSQVPNPNQPQHF. The CDR3, as DNA: TGTGCCAGCAGCCAGGTTCCAAATCCCAATCAGCCCCAGCATTTT.

Turning to this clonotype: Just one base apart from a much larger clone, this may be a read error. This chain links TRBV4-3 with TRBJ2-4; perhaps D is TRBD1 or TRBD2 (6 bases each). With 4 bases removed from V and 0 bases from J, the gap between germline ends came to 10 bases. The CDR3 contains 15 residues. The germline CDR1 and CDR2 sequences are LGHNA and YSLEER. The CDR3 reads CASSRGGGAKNIQYF. Here the CDR3 DNA reads TGCGCCAGCAGCCGAGGAGGGGGAGCCAAAAACATTCAGTACTTC.

The rearrangement links TRBV5-1 to TRBJ2-7; weak D call: TRBD1 (6 bases). CDR3 length: 13 residues. The V end lost 5 bases, the J end lost 2 bases, and 11 bases lay between the germline ends. Germline CDR1 is SGHRS and CDR2 is YFSETQ. The CDR3: CASRPGEPYEQYF. The CDR3 DNA reads as TGCGCCAGCAGGCCAGGGGAACCCTACGAGCAGTACTTC.

In its sample, this clonotype was seen many times. The genes are TRBV7-2 and TRBJ2-7; D might be TRBD2 (6 bases). Germline V gene data show CDR1 as SGHTA and CDR2 as FQGNSA. This CDR3 has 14 amino acids. V lost 4 bases and J 6 bases, leaving 16 bases between the germline ends. The CDR3 sequence: CASSYGGARGEQYF. The CDR3 DNA reads as TGTGCCAGCAGCTATGGCGGGGCGCGGGGCGAGCAGTACTTC.

This chain joins TRBV20-1 and TRBJ2-1; unclear D gene. The V gene's germline CDR1 is DFQATT and CDR2 SNEGSKA (reference sequence). The length of the CDR3 is 11 residues. V was clipped by 5 bases and J by 5 bases, with 7 bases between them. The CDR3 bases are TGCAGTGCTGTACAGAACAATGAGCAGTTCTTC. This encodes CSAVQNNEQFF.

This clonotype was observed a few times. The CDR3 coding sequence is TGTGCCAGCAGCTTAGACAACAGGGGGTATGGCTACACCTTC. Protein: CASSLDNRGYGYTF. This chain links TRBV7-8 with TRBJ1-2; 8 positions agree with TRBD1. After removal of 1 base from V and 5 bases from J, the junction contained 3 bases not matched to a gene. CDR1 is SGHVS, CDR2 FQNEAQ, per germline. The CDR3 covers 14 residues. The full variable domain, with the rest looked up from reference TRBV7-8 and TRBJ1-2, is GAGVSQSPRYKVAKRGQDVALRCDPISGHVSLFWYQQALGQGPEFLTYFQNEAQLDKSGLPSDRFFAERPEGSVSTLKIQRTQQEDSAVYLCASSLDNRGYGYTFGSGTRLTVV.

This clonotype was counted at least ten times. The chain has TRBV7-2 and TRBJ2-7, with a tentative D call TRBD2 (6 bases). The CDR3 runs to 12 residues. Between the trimmed V and J ends, which lost 1 base and 6 bases, there was a span of 7 bases. The germline V gene encodes CDR1 SGHTA and CDR2 FQGNSA. The CDR3 reads CASSLGGLEQYF. CDR3 in DNA: TGTGCCAGCAGCTTAGGGGGACTCGAGCAGTACTTC. Supplemented by reference TRBV7-2 and TRBJ2-7, the full variable domain reads GAGVSQSPSNKVTEKGKDVELRCDPISGHTALYWYRQSLGQGLEFLIYFQGNSAPDKSGLPSDRFSAERTGGSVSTLTIQRTQQEDSAVYLCASSLGGLEQYFGPGTRLTVT.

As to this clonotype: Being one base from a much bigger clone, this may be a read error. CDR3 sequence: CASSLAARDTQYF. The CDR3 bases are TGTGCCAGCAGCTTAGCTGCGCGGGATACGCAGTATTTT. V usage is TRBV7-3 and J usage is TRBJ2-3, with no clear D. Trimming left V 2 bases short and J 6 bases short, with 9 bases between. CDR3 length equals 13 residues. CDR1 and CDR2 from the germline V gene are SGHTA and FQGTGA.

This clonotype has ten or more counts. This rearrangement joins TRBV9 to TRBJ1-2; D not resolved. The germline V gene encodes CDR1 SGDLS and CDR2 YYNGEE. CDR3 length: 13 residues. V lost 4 bases and J lost 2, with 9 bases in between. The CDR3 nucleotides are TGTGCCAGCAGCCCTACGCAGAACTATGGCTACACCTTC. It encodes CASSPTQNYGYTF.

This clonotype was counted only a few times. DNA of the CDR3: TGTGCCAGCAGAATGGGGGCTGGCGGAAACTACGAGCAGTACTTC. Protein: CASRMGAGGNYEQYF. This rearrangement joins TRBV27 to TRBJ2-7; weak D call: TRBD1 (6 bases). Germline lookup yields CDR1 MNHEY and CDR2 SMNVEV (reference sequence). This CDR3 contains 15 residues. The V end was cut by 6 bases, the J end by 3 bases, with 18 bases between.

The chain is built from TRBV27 and TRBJ1-1; D possibly corresponds to TRBD1 (5 bases). The V end was cut by 3 bases, the J end by 2 bases, with 10 bases between. The CDR3 extends over 14 amino acids. Germline CDR1 reads MNHEY; CDR2 reads SMNVEV (reference sequence). The chain's CDR3 is CASSLRGFNTEAFF. For the CDR3, the DNA is TGTGCCAGCAGTTTGAGGGGTTTCAACACTGAAGCTTTCTTT.

Of note for this clonotype: This may be a read error: a much more frequent sequence differs by one nucleotide. The V gene is TRBV5-1, the J gene TRBJ1-2, with unresolved D. Germline lookup yields CDR1 SGHRS and CDR2 YFSETQ. CDR3 size: 14 residues. Between the trimmed V and J ends, which lost 4 bases and 5 bases, there was a span of 15 bases. The CDR3 DNA reads as TGCGCCAGCAGCCCCCGGACGGAAAGGTATGGCTACACCTTC. As protein: CASSPRTERYGYTF.

Note on this clonotype: This clone may be a read error of a much larger clone one base away. The V gene is TRBV13, the J gene TRBJ2-1, with unresolved D. Germline values: CDR1 PRHDT, CDR2 FYEKMQ (reference sequence). V gave up 5 bases and J gave up 3 bases, with 20 bases separating them. This CDR3 has 17 residues. CDR3 coding DNA: TGTGCCAGCAGCCCACCCGTTCCCAGGCGGTTCTACAATGAGCAGTTCTTC. Protein product: CASSPPVPRRFYNEQFF.

This clonotype was found many times. The chain employs TRBV7-3 and TRBJ2-7; maybe TRBD2 (6 bases). Germline V gene lookup returns CDR1 SGHTA and CDR2 FQGTGA. Trimming pared 5 bases from V and 3 bases from J, leaving 14 bases between. This CDR3 has 14 amino acids. CDR3 nucleotide sequence: TGTGCCAGCAGCCAACCGGGACTGAGCTACGAGCAGTACTTC. As protein: CASSQPGLSYEQYF.

This clonotype turned up a few times. V is TRBV10-3 and J is TRBJ1-4, with 10 bases fitting TRBD1. The V gene's germline CDR1 is ENHRY and CDR2 SYGVKD. This CDR3 contains 15 residues. Trimming took 5 bases from V and 7 from J; bases not matched to a gene: 7. DNA for the CDR3: TGTGCCATCAGTTCCGGGACAGGGGACGTTGAAAAACTGTTTTTT. Protein product: CAISSGTGDVEKLFF.

This clonotype was recorded a few times. CDR3 sequence (DNA): TGCGCCAGCAGCCAAGTTGGACTTTTCAATCAGCCCCAGCATTTT. This translates into CASSQVGLFNQPQHF. J is TRBJ1-5 and V is TRBV4-1; D is ambiguous. Germline CDR1 reads MGHRA; CDR2 reads YSYEKL. The CDR3 is made up of 15 amino acids. V lost 1 base, J lost 3 bases, and 10 bases lay in between.

A remark on this clonotype: This may be a read error: a much more frequent sequence differs by one nucleotide. The chain uses TRBV2 and TRBJ2-5, with 9 positions matching TRBD1. Germline V CDR1 and CDR2: SNHLY, FYNNEI. The CDR3 totals 14 residues. Germline trimming cut 4 bases from V and 11 bases from J; bases unmatched to any gene: 11. The CDR3 DNA follows: TGTGCCAGCAGTGGACAGGGGGTAGGTTACAAGCAGTACTTC. Amino acids: CASSGQGVGYKQYF.

This clonotype has only a few counts. This chain uses TRBV24-1 with TRBJ2-1; 9 nucleotides line up with TRBD2. V was clipped by 9 bases and J by 4 bases; unmatched bases: 6. The germline V gene encodes CDR1 KGHDR and CDR2 SFDVKD. The CDR3 totals 14 residues. Here the CDR3 reads CATRSGGLYNEQFF. In DNA, the CDR3 is TGTGCCACCCGTAGCGGGGGTCTGTACAATGAGCAGTTCTTC.

This clonotype was seen more than once but under ten times. The gene calls are TRBV27 and TRBJ1-4; D gene uncertain. The germline V and J ends were trimmed by 0 bases and 8 bases, with 22 bases remaining between them. This CDR3 is 18 amino acids long. Germline V gene lookup returns CDR1 MNHEY and CDR2 SMNVEV (reference sequence). In DNA, the CDR3 is TGTGCCAGCAGTTTATCGGTCGGAATTCGGCGGACGGGCGAAAAACTGTTTTTT. Residues: CASSLSVGIRRTGEKLFF. The variable domain in full, completed from reference TRBV27 and TRBJ1-4, reads EAQVTQNPRYLITVTGKKLTVTCSQNMNHEYMSWYRQDPGLGLRQIYYSMNVEVTDKGDVPEGYKVSRKEKRNFPLILESPSPNQTSLYFCASSLSVGIRRTGEKLFFGSGTQLSVL.

This clonotype was detected only a few times. This rearrangement joins TRBV28 to TRBJ2-3; D not certain. Per germline, CDR1 MDHEN and CDR2 SYDVKM. V gave up 2 bases and J gave up 7 bases, with 10 bases separating them. This CDR3 contains 13 residues. The DNA for the CDR3 is TGTGCCAGCAGTTTAAGTTCCGGTAATACGCAGTATTTT. Its protein is CASSLSSGNTQYF.

This chain joins TRBV18 and TRBJ1-1, with 8 positions matching TRBD1. CDR3 length equals 15 residues. The V gene's germline CDR1 is KGHSH and CDR2 LQKENI. After removal of 2 bases from V and 5 bases from J, the junction contained 7 bases not matched to a gene. Here the CDR3 reads CASSPEQGVTTEAFF. As DNA, the CDR3 is TGTGCCAGCTCACCAGAACAGGGGGTGACGACTGAAGCTTTCTTT.

This clonotype has ten or more counts. The CDR3 DNA is TGCAGTGCTAGAGATTCCCAGCGGGGGCTCCTCTACGAGCAGTACTTC. Its protein is CSARDSQRGLLYEQYF. The chain couples TRBV20-1 to TRBJ2-7, with 8 positions matching TRBD2. Trimming took 0 bases from V and 3 from J; bases not matched to a gene: 10. Germline V lookup: CDR1 DFQATT, CDR2 SNEGSKA (reference sequence). The CDR3 is 16 residues long.

This clonotype was observed at least ten times. The chain carries TRBV6-6 and TRBJ2-7; 9 positions match TRBD1. Trimming took 2 bases from V and 1 from J; bases not matched to a gene: 3. The CDR3 loop spans 15 amino acids. Germline V gene lookup returns CDR1 MNHNY and CDR2 SVGAGI (reference sequence). Here the CDR3 DNA reads TGTGCCAGCAGTTACGGACAGGGGCGGTCCTACGAGCAGTACTTC. Its translation is CASSYGQGRSYEQYF.

The table lists this clonotype with many counts. CDR3 DNA: TGTGCCAGCAGCCCACTAGCGGGCCCCGGGGGCGAGACCCAGTACTTC. Its protein product is CASSPLAGPGGETQYF. The gene calls are TRBV9 and TRBJ2-5; TRBD2 matches 9 bases. V gave up 4 bases and J gave up 5 bases; unmatched junction bases: 12. CDR1 SGDLS and CDR2 YYNGEE come from the germline V gene. The CDR3 has 16 amino acids.

CDR3 in DNA: TGCAGTGCTAGAGCGCTTAGTCGTTCAGGGATGAACACTGAAGCTTTCTTT. Protein: CSARALSRSGMNTEAFF. V gene TRBV20-1 combines with J gene TRBJ1-1, with D perhaps TRBD1 (5 bases). This CDR3 has 17 amino acids. CDR1 and CDR2 (germline): DFQATT, SNEGSKA (reference sequence). Trimming took 1 base from V and 0 from J, leaving 18 bases between them.

The J gene is TRBJ1-1, the V gene TRBV5-6; 10 positions match TRBD1. The germline gives CDR1 SGHDT, CDR2 YYEEEE. There are 15 residues in the CDR3. The J segment lost 8 bases and the V segment lost 4 bases, leaving 11 bases of the junction unmatched. Written as DNA, the CDR3 is TGTGCCAGCAGCGCTCCCACCGGGACAGGGGCAGAAGCTTTCTTT. Protein sequence: CASSAPTGTGAEAFF.

This chain links TRBV3-1 with TRBJ2-7, with a tentative D call TRBD2 (6 bases). The CDR3 is 14 amino acids. Germline V gene lookup returns CDR1 LGHDT and CDR2 YNNKEL (reference sequence). V shed 4 bases and J shed 2 bases, with 12 bases lying between them. CDR3 in amino acids: CASSLPGLTYEQYF. As DNA, the CDR3 is TGTGCCAGCAGCCTTCCGGGACTTACCTACGAGCAGTACTTC.

This clonotype was observed many times. A much bigger clone sits one base away, suggesting this may be a read error. The J gene is TRBJ2-5, the V gene TRBV5-5, with TRBD1 identical over 9 bases. Germline CDR1 is SGHKS and CDR2 is YYEKEE (reference sequence). The CDR3 runs to 15 residues. The CDR3 DNA follows: TGTGCCAGCCACCCCCGGGACAGGGACCAAAAGACCCAGTACTTC. Translation: CASHPRDRDQKTQYF.